This entry describes one T cell receptor (beta chain). Primers used in a second PCR of roughly 6 to 11 cycles were a sample-barcoded 5' primer and a J-beta primer mix. From the 5' RACE reads, TCRdb called clonotypes with MiXCR, one entry per CDR3 protein. The data show hundreds of thousands of distinct CDR3 sequences, with roughly a quarter seen just once and approximately 3.6% held by the top ten. Donors each provided about 9.5 milliliters of peripheral blood. The sample comes from a study of blood T cells in healthy people across ages. Looked up from germline, CDR1 is ENHRY and CDR2 is SYGVKD. The CDR3 spans 13 residues. Trimming took 6 bases from V and 5 from J; bases not matched to a gene: 5. These records were also assigned to another study, of T cells of mothers and their children. As that report states: Sample barcodes and 2-4 random nucleotides came from the second PCR's M1S primer. Each child contributed millions of TCR beta CDR3 reads, while each mother contributed over 9.5 million.

Material: blood. The chain uses TRBV10-3 and TRBJ2-5; the match to TRBD1 covers 8 bases. This TCR derives from a boy aged 2 to 9 in good health. The CDR3 sequence: CAISGQGVETQYF. CDR3 in DNA: TGTGCCATCAGCGGACAGGGTGTTGAGACCCAGTACTTC.